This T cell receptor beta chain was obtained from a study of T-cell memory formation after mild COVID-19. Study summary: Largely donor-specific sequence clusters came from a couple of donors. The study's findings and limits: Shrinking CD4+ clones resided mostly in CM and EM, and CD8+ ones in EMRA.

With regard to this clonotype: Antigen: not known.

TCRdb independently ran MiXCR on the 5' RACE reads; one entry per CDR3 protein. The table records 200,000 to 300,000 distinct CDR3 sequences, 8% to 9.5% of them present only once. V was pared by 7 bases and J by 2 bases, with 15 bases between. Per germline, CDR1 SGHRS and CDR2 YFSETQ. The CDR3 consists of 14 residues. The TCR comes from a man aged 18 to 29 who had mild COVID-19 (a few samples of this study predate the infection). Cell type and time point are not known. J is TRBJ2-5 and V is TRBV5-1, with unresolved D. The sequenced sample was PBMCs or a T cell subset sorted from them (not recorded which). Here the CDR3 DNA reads TGCGCCAGCTCGCAACACGAACCACAAGAGACCCAGTACTTC. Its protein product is CASSQHEPQETQYF.